This T cell receptor (beta chain) was captured in a study of cytomegalovirus exposure and HLA in healthy donors. Study details: Prior work identified around 110 million unique TCR beta sequences in 150 million to 200 million T cells.

CDR3 length: 15 amino acids. The V segment lost 4 bases and the J segment 7 bases; nucleotides outside the gene matches: 8. Germline V gene data show CDR1 as SGHNT and CDR2 as YYREEE (reference sequence). 13 Jbeta primers and 60 Vbeta primers were used for the PCR. Profiled with immunoSEQ multiplex PCR; TCRdb holds only in-frame clones, not every one. The data show some 180,000 clones, 82% seen once. The sequencing input was PBMCs. This receptor was identified in a man in his forties or fifties in good health and CMV-seronegative. The rearrangement uses TRBV5-4 and TRBJ1-2; 12 bases line up with TRBD1. CDR3 coding DNA: TGTGCCAGCAGCCCGGGACAGGGGGCGCGCGGTGGCTACACCTTC. It yields the protein CASSPGQGARGGYTF.